One sample yielded the 3 T cell receptor beta chains listed below, sequenced in a study of regulatory T cells in long-lasting Graves disease. This sample's time point: persistent/refractory GD, antithyroid drugs over 5 years with positive TRAb. RNA from PBMCs was the source of the TCR library. Sequencing libraries for TCR beta were prepared with iRepertoire HTBI primers and Arm-PCR of CDR3 regions. TCRdb re-analysed the multiplex PCR reads in MiXCR, keeping a single row per CDR3 protein. Found here are about 450,000 distinct CDR3 sequences, roughly a quarter of them singletons; the top ten hold about a quarter. This sample comprised peripheral blood mononuclear cells (PBMCs), obtained when the disease was refractory, from a patient treated with antithyroid drugs. These receptors originate from a female donor with Graves disease.

This clonotype was seen only a few times. The chain is built from TRBV5-1 and TRBJ1-4; 8 bases line up with TRBD1. V lost 4 bases and J lost 9; bases outside the gene matches: 8. The CDR3 extends over 14 amino acids. CDR1 and CDR2 (germline): SGHRS, YFSETQ. The CDR3 here is CASSVAGGGQKLFF. The CDR3 DNA sequence: TGCGCCAGCAGCGTTGCAGGGGGCGGACAAAAACTGTTTTTT.

This clonotype was detected ten times or more. The rearrangement joins TRBV28 to TRBJ1-2; no reliable D call. The CDR3 loop spans 13 amino acids. Germline CDR1 is MDHEN and CDR2 is SYDVKM. The V gene lost 6 bases and the J gene lost 7 bases, with 15 bases spanning the gap. CDR3 in amino acids: CASSNRRRGGYTF. For the CDR3, the DNA is TGTGCCAGCAGCAACCGCCGGCGGGGTGGCTACACCTTC.

This clonotype has just a few counts. The rearrangement uses TRBV6-1 and TRBJ2-6; no definite D call. CDR3 length: 18 residues. The germline V gene has CDR1 MNHNS and CDR2 SASEGT. V dropped 7 bases and J dropped 0 bases, with 19 bases sitting between them. The CDR3 loop reads CASTLRLVLSSGANVLTF. CDR3 in DNA: TGTGCCAGCACACTTAGGCTGGTGCTTAGCTCTGGGGCCAACGTCCTGACTTTC.